One and the same sample provided the 25 T cell receptor beta chains below, sequenced in a study of T-cell memory formation after mild COVID-19. TCRdb itself ran the 5' RACE reads through MiXCR, one entry per CDR3 protein. The sample gives around 300,000 distinct CDR3 sequences, around 8% of which show up once; approximately 23% is in the top ten. Input material: PBMCs or a T cell subset sorted from them (not recorded which). Receptors were obtained from a man aged 18-30 years who had mild COVID-19 (a few samples of this study predate the infection). Cell type and time point are not known.

This chain links TRBV6-2 or TRBV6-3 with TRBJ2-1, with a tentative D call TRBD2 (5 bases). Trimming removed 6 bases from V and 2 bases from J, with 11 bases in between. The germline gives CDR1 MNHEY, CDR2 SVGEGT. The CDR3 totals 14 residues. CDR3 protein: CASRADAAYNEQFF. CDR3 DNA: TGTGCCAGCAGAGCGGACGCAGCCTACAATGAGCAGTTCTTC.

This clonotype has more than one count but fewer than ten. The chain employs TRBV2 and TRBJ2-3; unclear D gene. The CDR3 length is 11 residues. V was shortened by 1 base and J by 7 bases, with 3 bases between the two germline ends. CDR1 SNHLY and CDR2 FYNNEI come from the germline V gene. The CDR3 spells CASSEVYTQYF. CDR3 nucleotides: TGTGCCAGCAGTGAAGTCTATACGCAGTATTTT.

This clonotype was detected only a few times. The gene calls are TRBV12-3 or TRBV12-4 and TRBJ1-6; no firm D call. The CDR3 runs 11 residues. V lost 8 bases, J lost 10 bases, and 9 bases lay in between. The chain's CDR3 is CASGAGSPLHF. The CDR3 DNA reads TGTGCCAGCGGCGCCGGGTCACCCCTCCACTTT.

This clonotype has ten or more counts. The chain joins TRBV11-2 to TRBJ2-7; 11 bases match TRBD1. Trimming took 1 base from V and 2 from J; bases not matched to a gene: 4. The V gene's germline CDR1 is SGHAT and CDR2 FQNNGV. This CDR3 comprises 16 residues. This CDR3 reads CASSLGPGQGAYEQYF. For the CDR3, the DNA is TGTGCCAGCAGCTTAGGGCCGGGACAGGGGGCCTACGAGCAGTACTTC.

This clonotype came up a few times. The CDR3 loop reads CASSEGENTEAFF. The DNA for the CDR3 is TGTGCCAGCAGTGAAGGGGAGAACACTGAAGCTTTCTTT. The chain carries TRBV6-1 and TRBJ1-1, with D hard to call. Germline lookup yields CDR1 MNHNS and CDR2 SASEGT. The CDR3 is 13 amino acids. V was cut by 1 base and J by 1 base, with 4 bases left in between.

This clonotype was seen more than once but under ten times. The chain employs TRBV2 and TRBJ2-3; no clear D. Trimming cost V 6 bases and J 5 bases, with 15 bases left between them. The length of the CDR3 is 14 residues. Germline values: CDR1 SNHLY, CDR2 FYNNEI. CDR3 amino acids: CASRPVGIRDTQYF. The CDR3 DNA sequence: TGTGCCAGCAGACCCGTAGGGATTCGAGATACGCAGTATTTT.

This clonotype was observed a few times. This chain joins TRBV5-8 and TRBJ2-7, with 9 nucleotides matching TRBD1. Germline V gene data show CDR1 as SGHTS and CDR2 as YDEGEE. The V gene end was trimmed by 3 bases and the J gene end by 4 bases; junction bases not matched to a gene: 11. The CDR3 contains 16 residues. The CDR3 protein is CASSWGSGTGLYEQYF. In DNA, the CDR3 is TGTGCCAGCAGCTGGGGCTCCGGGACAGGGCTATACGAGCAGTACTTC.

The chain carries TRBV7-3 and TRBJ2-1; 9 bases align to TRBD2. V gave up 4 bases and J gave up 2 bases; unmatched junction bases: 6. This CDR3 comprises 16 residues. Germline CDR1 SGHTA, CDR2 FQGTGA. CDR3 sequence reads: CASSSGGGAAYNEQFF. The CDR3 DNA is TGTGCCAGCAGCTCAGGCGGGGGGGCCGCCTACAATGAGCAGTTCTTC. Based on the CDR3 plus reference TRBV7-3 and TRBJ2-1, the full variable domain is GAGVSQTPSNKVTEKGKYVELRCDPISGHTALYWYRQSLGQGPEFLIYFQGTGAADDSGLPNDRFFAVRPEGSVSTLKIQRTERGDSAVYLCASSSGGGAAYNEQFFGPGTRLTVL.

This clonotype has more than one count but fewer than ten. The chain combines TRBV20-1 with TRBJ2-1; maybe TRBD2 (5 bases). V lost 7 bases, J lost 2 bases, and 15 bases lay in between. CDR3 length: 14 amino acids. Germline values: CDR1 DFQATT, CDR2 SNEGSKA (reference sequence). The CDR3 nucleotides read TGCAGTGGGACTGGCGGGCTCCCCTACAATGAGCAGTTCTTC. It is translated as CSGTGGLPYNEQFF.

The table lists this clonotype with a few counts. V usage is TRBV7-9 and J usage is TRBJ2-2; 12 nucleotides match TRBD2. CDR1 is SEHNR, CDR2 FQNEAQ, per germline (reference sequence). V lost 5 bases to trimming and J lost 3 bases; unmatched junction nucleotides: 19. The CDR3 consists of 21 residues. CDR3 residues: CASSGGPPASGGAVHTGELFF. In nucleotides, the CDR3 is TGTGCCAGCAGCGGAGGACCCCCGGCTAGCGGGGGGGCCGTTCACACCGGGGAGCTGTTTTTT.

The chain employs TRBV7-8 and TRBJ2-2, with D possibly being TRBD1 (5 bases). The CDR3 length is 14 residues. Trimming took off 5 bases at V and 4 bases at J, with 11 bases between the two ends. Looked up from germline, CDR1 is SGHVS and CDR2 is FQNEAQ. The CDR3: CASSLNQGTGELFF. CDR3 nucleotide sequence: TGTGCCAGCAGCCTCAACCAGGGCACCGGGGAGCTGTTTTTT.

The rearrangement links TRBV12-3 or TRBV12-4 to TRBJ1-1; D is possibly TRBD1 (5 bases). Trimming pared 0 bases from V and 6 bases from J, leaving 11 bases between. The CDR3 length is 14 residues. In DNA, the CDR3 is TGTGCCAGCAGTTTAGCGTGGGGCGAGGCTGAAGCTTTCTTT. Its protein product is CASSLAWGEAEAFF.

The chain uses TRBV10-3 and TRBJ2-3, with 12 bases fitting TRBD2. V shed 6 bases and J 4 bases; nucleotides not matched to a gene: 5. The germline V gene encodes CDR1 ENHRY and CDR2 SYGVKD. This CDR3 spans 15 amino acids. The CDR3 DNA follows: TGTGCCATCAGCCGGACTAGCGGGGAGGCAGATACGCAGTATTTT. Its protein product is CAISRTSGEADTQYF.

CDR3 protein: CASSYSGTSREKLFF. CDR3 bases: TGTGCCAGCAGTTACTCCGGGACGTCGCGCGAAAAACTGTTTTTT. The chain joins TRBV6-5 to TRBJ1-4; D possibly corresponds to TRBD1 (5 bases). Germline V gene sequence: CDR1 MNHEY, CDR2 SVGAGI. V dropped 0 bases and J dropped 8 bases, with 13 bases sitting between them. This CDR3 contains 15 residues.

This clonotype was seen ten or more times. This chain uses TRBV4-3 with TRBJ2-2; TRBD1 aligns across 7 bases. The junction had 10 bases not matched to a gene; V was cut back by 1 base and J by 2 bases. Per the germline V gene, CDR1 is LGHNA and CDR2 is YSLEER. CDR3 length: 18 amino acids. CDR3 protein: CASSQAKRGLLNTGELFF. The CDR3 nucleotides read TGCGCCAGCAGCCAAGCTAAGAGGGGGCTTTTAAACACCGGGGAGCTGTTTTTT.

This clonotype was seen ten or more times. The rearrangement links TRBV5-5 to TRBJ2-1; 8 nucleotides match TRBD1. V was pared by 0 bases and J by 5 bases, with 4 bases of the junction left unmatched. Germline V gene data show CDR1 as SGHKS and CDR2 as YYEKEE (reference sequence). CDR3 size: 15 residues. In nucleotides, the CDR3 is TGTGCCAGCAGCTTGGGGACAGGGCCCCACAATGAGCAGTTCTTC. It translates to CASSLGTGPHNEQFF.

This sequence joins TRBV7-2 and TRBJ2-4, with no clear D. Trimming took off 3 bases at V and 0 bases at J, with 6 bases between the two ends. The germline V gene has CDR1 SGHTA and CDR2 FQGNSA. The CDR3 consists of 14 residues. The CDR3 here is CASSLALAKNIQYF. CDR3 bases: TGTGCCAGCAGCTTGGCATTAGCCAAAAACATTCAGTACTTC.

The rearrangement uses TRBV18 and TRBJ2-3; D gene unclear. CDR3 length: 15 amino acids. Per germline, CDR1 KGHSH and CDR2 LQKENI. Trimming cost V 0 bases and J 5 bases, with 12 bases left between them. The CDR3, as DNA: TGTGCCAGCTCACCACCGTCTATCACGGGAGATACGCAGTATTTT. This codes for CASSPPSITGDTQYF.

The chain couples TRBV12-3 or TRBV12-4 to TRBJ2-7, with 9 bases that match TRBD2. There are 14 residues in the CDR3. Germline trimming cut 7 bases from V and 2 bases from J; bases unmatched to any gene: 6. The CDR3 DNA is TGTGCCAGCACCTCGACTAGCGGTCCCTACGAGCAGTACTTC. This translates into CASTSTSGPYEQYF.

This clonotype was seen at least ten times. The chain recombines TRBV12-3 or TRBV12-4 with TRBJ2-7; TRBD2 matches 8 bases. V gave up 3 bases and J gave up 3 bases; unmatched junction bases: 4. The CDR3 loop spans 14 amino acids. The CDR3 DNA is TGTGCCAGCAGTTTGGGGCTAGCGGGCTACGAGCAGTACTTC. It is translated as CASSLGLAGYEQYF.

There are a few counts of this clonotype. J is TRBJ1-1 and V is TRBV5-1; a possible D gene is TRBD1 (6 bases). Trimming removed 0 bases at V and 7 bases at J, with 16 bases between. The CDR3 is 15 amino acids. Germline CDR1 and CDR2: SGHRS and YFSETQ. The CDR3 reads CASSLGSSGTSEAFF. The CDR3 DNA follows: TGCGCCAGCAGCTTGGGGTCCTCCGGGACAAGTGAAGCTTTCTTT.

This clonotype was picked up many times. The rearrangement uses TRBV7-2 and TRBJ2-7; TRBD2 agrees at 8 bases. The CDR3 totals 14 residues. V lost 5 bases to trimming and J lost 0 bases; unmatched junction nucleotides: 3. Germline loops: CDR1 SGHTA, CDR2 FQGNSA. The CDR3 reads CASSPGTSSYEQYV. Written as DNA, the CDR3 is TGTGCCAGCAGCCCCGGGACTAGCTCCTACGAGCAGTACGTC.

This sequence joins TRBV5-1 and TRBJ1-5, with D possibly TRBD1 on 6 matching bases. V was pared by 0 bases and J by 6 bases, with 10 bases between. The CDR3 contains 14 residues. The V gene's germline CDR1 is SGHRS and CDR2 YFSETQ. In nucleotides, the CDR3 is TGCGCCAGCAGCTTGGAGTGGGGGCTTCAGCCCCAGCATTTT. Translated: CASSLEWGLQPQHF.

This clonotype occurred a few times. This chain uses TRBV27 with TRBJ1-6; D not resolved. The CDR3 runs 13 residues. With 3 bases removed from V and 8 bases from J, the gap between germline ends came to 8 bases. Germline lookup yields CDR1 MNHEY and CDR2 SMNVEV (reference sequence). The CDR3 DNA follows: TGTGCCAGCAGTTTCTTGGAGGATTCACCCCTCCACTTT. This translates into CASSFLEDSPLHF.

V gene TRBV14 combines with J gene TRBJ2-3; TRBD1 matches 8 bases. Germline trimming cut 4 bases from V and 3 bases from J; bases unmatched to any gene: 6. CDR1 is SGHDN, CDR2 FVKESK, per germline. The CDR3 spans 15 residues. In DNA, the CDR3 is TGTGCCAGCAGCCGATGGACAGGGCGAACAGATACGCAGTATTTT. This encodes CASSRWTGRTDTQYF.